This TCR beta chain was observed in a study of cytomegalovirus exposure and HLA in healthy donors (dated by TCRdb to the late 2010s). About the full investigation: According to an earlier analysis of around 600 of the donors, roughly 180 million T cells yielded roughly 110 million unique TCR beta sequences and more than 250 Gb of sequence data. All discovery cohort repertoires had been generated using a single sequencing platform. The T cell repertoires of roughly 660 subjects were profiled by immunosequencing and related to cytomegalovirus serostatus. A later analysis re-examined previously published TCR beta repertoires from just over 650 donors and added high-resolution HLA genotyping to investigate patterns of TCR occurrence. The study aimed to test whether signatures of past pathogen exposure could be identified by cataloging public T cell receptors. In addition to the first cohort of hundreds of subjects, a separate validation cohort of approximately 130 different subjects was used. Of the roughly 400 genotyped donors, 65% to 90% fell in the genetic ancestry cluster associated with self-reported Caucasian donors. Genome-wide SNP genotypes for about 65% of the roughly 700 donors were used in a later genetic analysis, which treated that subset as a discovery cohort. To predict cytomegalovirus infection status, the study combined high-throughput TCR immunosequencing, statistical association of individual TCRs with disease status, and machine learning. Rather than using new phenotypic data, the later analysis identified candidate immune exposures from TCR beta sequences and from how often those sequences occurred across donors. An earlier analysis of around 640 of the donors used high-throughput TCR beta sequencing to judge whether each TCR beta V gene segment behaved as functional or pseudogenic. Roughly 300 gigabases of sequencing data and tens of millions of unique TCR sequences were included in an early release covering about 700 HLA-typed donors. Donor age, sex, ethnicity and CMV serostatus were collected together with the repertoire data. Typing coverage varied by locus: roughly 629-640 donors for A, B, C, DRB1 and DQB1; some 520 for DQA1; approximately 570 for DPA1; approximately 490 for DPB1. HLA typing covered class I and class II loci at four-digit resolution. On average, roughly 250,000 unique TCR beta nucleotide sequences were sequenced per donor among 398 genotyped donors of the cohort, with 15% to 20% of those sequences being non-productive. Roughly five DR-DQ haplotypes were handled as single units for association and clustering, since linkage in the cohort was strong. The full study reports these points: In both the original and validation cohorts, the classifier was reported to diagnose cytomegalovirus status with high specificity and sensitivity. Because counts were too low, more than 15 rarely observed V segments, including chromosome 9 orphons, were left out of the earlier analysis of a few hundred of the donors. Most TCR sequences were seen in very few donors, while some public TCRs were found in many individuals. The study gave a list of about 150 TCR beta chains associated with cytomegalovirus. HLA typing was unavailable for some donors at each locus, so association tests used only the typed subset. Linkage disequilibrium might explain the correlated functional status among segregating V segments, but an unknown experimental factor could not be ruled out. A further reported finding was that TCR beta sequences accurately predicted the HLA-A and HLA-B alleles for most subjects in the first cohort. Sequencing depth was assumed to be roughly uniform across donors in the presence/absence analyses, though that assumption may not hold. When HLA alleles, especially DR and DQ, strongly co-occurred, attributing TCR associations to individual alleles was difficult. In an earlier analysis of some 500 of the donors, most TCR beta V segments appeared in productive rearrangements about 87% or about 30% of the time, broadly matching IMGT annotations. A cluster of highly shared sequence variants was judged likely to represent a technical artifact of the sequencing pipeline. A later analysis found that TCR association rates varied across HLA loci, with DRB1 alleles showing the most associated TCRs and HLA-C alleles the fewest. A later analysis reported that several top co-occurrence clusters appeared linked to parvovirus B19, influenza, CMV and Epstein-Barr virus. In a later genetic analysis, a missense DCLRE1C variant was associated with V-gene and J-gene trimming of TCR beta chains, and the association was replicated in an independent cohort. Specific HLA alleles were associated with 16,951 TCR beta sequences at a false discovery rate of 0.05 in a later analysis. In a later genetic analysis, fewer N-insertions in productive TCRs were reported among donors in an Asian-associated ancestry cluster than the roughly 710-donor mean. It was suggested by the authors that the approach could potentially be generalized to other disease states and immunological phenotypes. In a later analysis, most CMV-associated TCR beta chains were found to appear HLA-restricted, with HLA associations seemingly driven largely by CMV exposure. The only immune exposure information available for the cohort was CMV serostatus. In a later analysis, HLA-associated TCR beta chains showed more clonal expansion and lower generation probabilities than non-associated chains that were equally common. This cohort had only TCR beta chains sequenced, and the lack of alpha or paired-chain data limited which features could be detected. In vitro tests confirmed that a few of the cytomegalovirus-associated TCR beta chains recognize cytomegalovirus antigens. Because the 87-base-pair reads could not distinguish some IMGT-functional V segments, including TRBV6-2 and TRBV6-3, those segments were excluded.

The library was prepared using the immunoSEQ multiplex PCR assay. For the multiplex PCR, a mixture combining 60 forward primers for TCR Vbeta segments and 13 reverse primers for TCR Jbeta segments was used. The CDR3 region of rearranged TCR beta genes was amplified from genomic DNA with a multiplex PCR assay. The Illumina HiSeq System was used to sequence the amplified TCR beta libraries as 87-base-pair reads. As for how the authors treated the data: Across the 700 or so repertoires, a later analysis counted 80 million or so unique TCR beta chains, approximately 12 million of which were shared by at least two donors. Raw reads were error-corrected and collapsed into unique sequences with a nearest-neighbor algorithm that merged closely related sequences to remove PCR and sequencing errors. To assign V, D and J gene segments, CDR3 sequences were aligned to IMGT reference sequences. For a sequence to be retained, a match of at least six nucleotides was required to both a V gene segment and a J gene segment. A rearrangement counted as productive if the CDR3 had no stop codons and remained in frame with V and J, and every other rearrangement counted as non-productive. Following IMGT convention, CDR3 was defined as the stretch from the second conserved V-encoded cysteine to the conserved J-encoded phenylalanine. Sequences without an unambiguous match to a single V gene segment were excluded from the earlier analysis of about 630 of the donors. In an earlier analysis of several hundred of the donors, a V segment was called functional when productive rearrangements were above 56.7%, and segregating when the standard deviation between donors exceeded 5%. A statistical classification framework was developed to diagnose cytomegalovirus status using the catalog of TCR beta chain sequences. In a later analysis, TCR nucleotide sequences were compared against IMGT/GENE-DB human TR gene sequences so that V and J genes could be assigned. The TCRdist pipeline was used in a later analysis to assign CDR3 sequences and most-parsimonious VDJ recombination scenarios. In a later analysis, each TCR beta chain was defined by its CDR3 amino acid sequence together with its V-gene family, and reads lacking a unique V-gene family were excluded. To address suspected cross-contamination and a sequencing artifact, a later analysis removed 592 highly shared, low-generation-probability nucleotide sequences. A later analysis calculated a clonal expansion index for each public chain from normalized within-repertoire ranks of inferred template counts. Generation probabilities in a later analysis came from a VDJ recombination model fitted to out-of-frame rearrangements, and those results were checked against IGoR. In a later analysis, TCR-TCR, TCR-HLA and TCR-CMV co-occurrence was scored with hypergeometric tests, and a repertoire-size bias correction was applied to TCR pairs. A later analysis estimated false discovery rates by permuting HLA or CMV assignments 20 times. In a later analysis, co-occurring TCRs were grouped with DBSCAN, and TCRdist sequence similarity was added when clustering was performed within HLA-allele-positive subsets. Repertoires with fewer than 30,000 or more than 120,000 public chains, plus five repertoires with anomalous nucleotide sharing, were excluded from co-occurrence clustering. This immuneACCESS table, as held by TCRdb, lists in-frame sequences with V and J called but not all clones. Of the missing ones, under half trace to an unresolved V gene in checked studies; the others have no known cause. The V and J calls and clone size come from that table; D and trimming were worked out from the DNA. This sample has roughly 120,000 clones in its table, and roughly 77% of those were observed once. Of the sample, roughly 5% is held by the ten largest clones.

The cohort was made up of approximately 670 healthy bone marrow donors. At the time of sampling, every cohort member was nominally healthy, though immune exposures that went unrecorded were likely present. The donor was CMV seropositive and was included in the group of approximately 310 seropositive cohort members. A peripheral blood sample was provided by each donor, and peripheral blood mononuclear cells were used for TCR beta sequencing. The Qiagen DNeasy Blood Extraction Kit was used to extract genomic DNA from the blood cell samples. In the germline V gene, CDR1 corresponds to MDHEN and CDR2 to SYDVKM. Ends trimmed: V by 5 bases, J by 9 bases; bases unmatched to a gene: 6. Spanning cysteine to phenylalanine, the CDR3 consists of 12 amino acids. Only the CDR3 portion is preserved as DNA: 36 bases, with reading frame beginning at the first base. As concerns this clone: Its antigen remains unidentified. No base qualities exist here, and no much larger clone lies one base off it.

In this chain, TRBV28 is recombined with TRBJ1-2; 7 junctional bases match TRBD1. Sequenced input: PBMCs. The receptor's source is a man aged 50-59 years in good health and CMV-seropositive. Here the CDR3 is given as CASSPPTGSYTF. The nucleotide sequence is given as TGTGCCAGCAGTCCGCCGACAGGGAGCTACACCTTC.